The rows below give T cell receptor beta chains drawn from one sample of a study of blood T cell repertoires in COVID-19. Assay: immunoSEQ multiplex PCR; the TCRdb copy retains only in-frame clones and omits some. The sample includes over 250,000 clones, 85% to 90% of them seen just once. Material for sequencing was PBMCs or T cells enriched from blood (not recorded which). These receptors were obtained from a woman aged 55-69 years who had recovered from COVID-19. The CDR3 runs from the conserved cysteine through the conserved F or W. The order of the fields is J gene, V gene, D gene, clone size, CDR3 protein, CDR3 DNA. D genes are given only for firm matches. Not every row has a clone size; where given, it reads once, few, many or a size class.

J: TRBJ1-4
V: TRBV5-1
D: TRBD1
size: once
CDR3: CASSLETGVDEKLFF
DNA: TGCGCCAGCAGCTTGGAGACAGGGGTCGATGAAAAACTGTTTTTT

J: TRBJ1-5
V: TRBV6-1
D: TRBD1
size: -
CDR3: CASSEQGQGAGGRNQPQHF
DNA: TGTGCCAGCAGTGAACAAGGACAGGGGGCTGGGGGGCGCAATCAGCCCCAGCATTTT

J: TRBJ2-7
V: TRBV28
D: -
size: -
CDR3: CASSTSGRTYEQYF
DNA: TGTGCCAGCAGCACCTCGGGGAGAACCTACGAGCAGTACTTC

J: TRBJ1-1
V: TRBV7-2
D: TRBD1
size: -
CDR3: CASSLGTGQPREAFF
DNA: TGTGCCAGCAGCTTAGGGACGGGACAGCCTAGGGAAGCTTTCTTT

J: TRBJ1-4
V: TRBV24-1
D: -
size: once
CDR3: CATSDPTVNEKLFF
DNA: TGTGCCACCAGTGACCCGACAGTTAATGAAAAACTGTTTTTT

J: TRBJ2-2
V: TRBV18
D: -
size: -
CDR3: CASSQSELRTGELFF
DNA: TGTGCCAGCTCACAAAGTGAACTGCGGACCGGGGAGCTGTTTTTT

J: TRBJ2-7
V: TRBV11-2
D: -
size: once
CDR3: CASSLTGRYEQYF
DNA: TGTGCCAGCAGCTTGACAGGGAGGTACGAGCAGTACTTC

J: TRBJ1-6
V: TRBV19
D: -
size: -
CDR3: CASSIGGRSPLHF
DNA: TGTGCCAGTAGTATCGGGGGTAGGTCACCCCTCCACTTT

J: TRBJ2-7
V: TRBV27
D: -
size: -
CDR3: CASSLTGDFFFSYEQYF
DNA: TGTGCCAGCAGCCTGACAGGAGATTTCTTCTTTTCCTACGAGCAGTACTTC

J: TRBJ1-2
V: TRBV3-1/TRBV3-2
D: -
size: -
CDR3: CASSPFTWGDYGYTF
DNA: TGTGCCAGCAGCCCATTTACCTGGGGCGACTATGGCTACACCTTC

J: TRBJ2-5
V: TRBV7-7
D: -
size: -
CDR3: CASSLAGVETQYF
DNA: TGTGCTAGCAGCTTAGCAGGGGTGGAGACCCAGTACTTC

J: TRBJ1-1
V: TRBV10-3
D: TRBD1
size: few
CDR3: CATQTGLDTEAFF
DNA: TGTGCCACCCAGACAGGGTTGGACACTGAAGCTTTCTTT

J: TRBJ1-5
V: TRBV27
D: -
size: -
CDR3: CASSSGGWGQPQHF
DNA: TGTGCCAGCAGTTCGGGGGGATGGGGGCAGCCCCAGCATTTT

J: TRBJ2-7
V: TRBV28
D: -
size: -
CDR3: CASKRPGAYEQYF
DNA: TGTGCCAGCAAGCGGCCTGGTGCCTACGAGCAGTACTTC

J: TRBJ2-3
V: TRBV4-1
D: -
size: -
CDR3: CASSQGFGGNKDTQYF
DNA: TGCGCCAGCAGCCAAGGATTTGGGGGGAATAAAGATACGCAGTATTTT

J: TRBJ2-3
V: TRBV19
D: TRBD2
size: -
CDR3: CASSTGLEADTQYF
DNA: TGTGCCAGTAGTACGGGACTAGAGGCAGATACGCAGTATTTT

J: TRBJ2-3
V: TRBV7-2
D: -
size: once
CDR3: CASSLAQRYTDTQYF
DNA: TGTGCCAGCAGCTTAGCCCAGCGGTACACAGATACGCAGTATTTT

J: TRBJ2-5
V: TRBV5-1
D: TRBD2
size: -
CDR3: CASSLSGGQEAQYF
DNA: TGCGCCAGCAGCTTAAGCGGGGGACAAGAGGCCCAGTACTTC

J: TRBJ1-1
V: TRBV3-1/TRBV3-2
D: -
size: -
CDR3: CASSQVTGSTEAFF
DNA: TGTGCCAGCAGCCAAGTTACAGGGTCCACTGAAGCTTTCTTT

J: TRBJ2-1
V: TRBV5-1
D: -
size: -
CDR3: CASSRGSPTRGNEQFF
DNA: TGCGCCAGCAGCAGGGGTTCCCCTACTCGGGGGAATGAGCAGTTCTTC